The 7 T cell receptor beta chains in this list originate from one sample, sequenced in a study of T cell repertoires in cytomegalovirus infection. One entry per CDR3 protein, called by TCRdb with MiXCR from the reads. The sample records 650,000 to 900,000 distinct CDR3 sequences, over 25% being singletons. No antigen is known for these receptors. The sequenced sample was cultured CD8+ T cells from PBMCs, obtained from culture after CMV antigen stimulation. The receptors were gathered from a human donor in good health (CMV status not recorded). Some clones in this sample may be carry-over from other donors' samples.

The chain is built from TRBV5-8 and TRBJ1-4; D may be TRBD1 (5 bases). This CDR3 is built from 14 residues. CDR1 SGHTS and CDR2 YDEGEE come from the germline V gene. The V end was cut by 7 bases, the J end by 1 base, with 11 bases between. CDR3 sequence (DNA): TGTGCCAGCTCCACGAGGGGAACTAATGAAAAACTGTTTTTT. It yields the protein CASSTRGTNEKLFF.

The rearrangement joins TRBV25-1 to TRBJ2-2; 7 bases are a match to TRBD1. This CDR3 has 15 residues. The junction had 5 bases not matched to a gene; V was cut back by 6 bases and J by 1 base. Germline loops: CDR1 MGHDK, CDR2 SYGVNS. The CDR3 nucleotides read TGTGCCAGCAGACAGGGGTGGGGGAACACCGGGGAGCTGTTTTTT. Encoded protein: CASRQGWGNTGELFF.

About this clonotype: This could be a read error, since a much larger clone is one nucleotide away. The chain couples TRBV7-6 to TRBJ2-7; 12 nucleotides agree with TRBD2. The CDR3 length is 15 residues. CDR1 and CDR2 (germline): SGHVS, FNYEAQ. The CDR3: CANSRTPSGGDEQYF. DNA for the CDR3: TGTGCCAACAGCAGAACCCCTAGCGGGGGGGACGAGCAGTACTTC.

Concerning this clonotype: A much larger clone sits a single nucleotide away, making a read error possible. V and J are TRBV7-2 and TRBJ2-3; tentative D call: TRBD2 (6 bases). CDR1 is SGHTA and CDR2 is FQGNSA in the germline V gene. CDR3 length equals 15 residues. The DNA for the CDR3 is TGTGCCAGCAACTTAGCGGTCAGGGTGACAGATACGCAGTATTTT. Translated, it gives CASNLAVRVTDTQYF.

This clonotype was detected ten times or more. The chain is built from TRBV7-6 and TRBJ2-1; 9 positions match TRBD1. Per germline, CDR1 SGHVS and CDR2 FNYEAQ. V trimming: 8 bases; J trimming: 2 bases; junction bases outside the gene matches: 10. The CDR3 has 16 amino acids. The CDR3 sequence: CASLPPGTGTYNEQFF. The CDR3 nucleotides are TGTGCCAGCCTCCCTCCCGGGACAGGGACCTACAATGAGCAGTTCTTC.

V and J are TRBV4-1 and TRBJ2-3; 11 bases match TRBD1. The V gene's germline CDR1 is MGHRA and CDR2 YSYEKL. V shed 1 base and J 4 bases; nucleotides not matched to a gene: 1. This CDR3 region has 15 residues. CDR3 residues: CASSQVGQGADTQYF. The CDR3 DNA is TGCGCCAGCAGCCAAGTGGGACAGGGGGCAGATACGCAGTATTTT.

This clonotype was seen a handful of times. This chain uses TRBV12-3 or TRBV12-4 with TRBJ1-1; D is undetermined. CDR3 length: 15 amino acids. The V gene lost 2 bases and the J gene lost 1 base, with 11 bases spanning the gap. The CDR3: CASSLTLRGNTEAFF. The CDR3 DNA reads as TGTGCCAGCAGTTTAACCCTTAGAGGGAACACTGAAGCTTTCTTT.